A selection of T cell receptor beta chains follows, all from one sample in a study of spatial heterogeneity in lung cancer. TCRdb independently ran MiXCR on the 5' RACE reads; one entry per CDR3 protein. The repertoire holds 13,000 to 15,000 distinct CDR3 sequences, with 4.7% as singletons. The sample consisted of lung tumor tissue, taken at surgery. Source of these receptors: a female donor with early-stage non-small cell lung cancer. Each CDR3 is given with its conserved first and last residue. The D gene is left open where the match is weak. Expanded clones get a size class; other rows say once, few or many, or leave the size out.

CDR3: CASKVIRLFF; DNA: TGTGCCAGCAAGGTGATCAGGCTGTTTTTT; J: TRBJ1-4; size: many; D: NA; V: TRBV2
CDR3: CSAQIPLGAREKLFF; DNA: TGCAGTGCGCAGATCCCCTTGGGGGCTCGCGAAAAACTGTTTTTT; J: TRBJ1-4; size: many; D: NA; V: TRBV20-1
CDR3: CAGSGTGSRTEAFF; DNA: TGTGCCGGCTCCGGGACAGGGAGCCGAACTGAAGCTTTCTTT; J: TRBJ1-1; size: NA; D: TRBD1; V: TRBV28
CDR3: CSASIRNIQETQYF; DNA: TGCAGTGCTAGTATCCGGAATATCCAAGAGACCCAGTACTTC; J: TRBJ2-5; size: many; D: NA; V: TRBV20-1
CDR3: CASSFGGMGKNIQYF; DNA: TGTGCCAGCAGCTTCGGAGGGATGGGAAAAAACATTCAGTACTTC; J: TRBJ2-4; size: many; D: NA; V: TRBV7-6
CDR3: CASSRFDGDTQYF; DNA: TGTGCCAGCAGTCGTTTTGATGGGGATACGCAGTATTTT; J: TRBJ2-3; size: few; D: NA; V: TRBV6-5
CDR3: CASSLAPTEGYTF; DNA: TGCGCCAGCAGCTTGGCCCCGACAGAGGGCTACACCTTC; J: TRBJ1-2; size: many; D: NA; V: TRBV5-1
CDR3: CAVAPGVKSPLHF; DNA: TGTGCCGTCGCCCCAGGGGTTAAATCACCCCTCCACTTT; J: TRBJ1-6; size: many; D: NA; V: TRBV10-3
CDR3: CSARVSQGWVDTQYF; DNA: TGCAGTGCTAGAGTGTCCCAGGGGTGGGTAGATACGCAGTATTTT; J: TRBJ2-3; size: many; D: NA; V: TRBV20-1
CDR3: CASRDPPNNEQFF; DNA: TGCGCCAGCAGGGATCCACCAAACAATGAGCAGTTCTTC; J: TRBJ2-1; size: many; D: NA; V: TRBV5-1
CDR3: CASRGEAGHTQYF; DNA: TGTGCCAGCAGGGGAGAAGCGGGGCATACGCAGTATTTT; J: TRBJ2-3; size: few; D: TRBD2; V: TRBV2
CDR3: CASSLGTGALNTQYF; DNA: TGTGCCAGCAGCTTAGGGACAGGGGCCCTTAATACGCAGTATTTT; J: TRBJ2-3; size: few; D: TRBD1; V: TRBV7-2
CDR3: CASSPMSGQGLEKLFF; DNA: TGTGCCAGCAGTCCCATGTCCGGACAGGGGTTGGAAAAACTGTTTTTT; J: TRBJ1-4; size: NA; D: TRBD1; V: TRBV7-2
CDR3: CASSFQTPADETQYF; DNA: TGCGCCAGCAGCTTTCAGACACCAGCTGATGAGACCCAGTACTTC; J: TRBJ2-5; size: many; D: NA; V: TRBV5-1
CDR3: CASSFGGGAIHEQFF; DNA: TGCGCCAGCAGCTTCGGCGGGGGGGCCATCCATGAGCAGTTCTTC; J: TRBJ2-1; size: many; D: TRBD2; V: TRBV5-1
CDR3: CASSPLGQTYEQYF; DNA: TGTGCCAGCTCCCCGTTGGGACAGACCTACGAGCAGTACTTC; J: TRBJ2-7; size: many; D: TRBD1; V: TRBV18
CDR3: CASRGFSSYNSPLHF; DNA: TGTGCCAGCAGGGGCTTTAGCTCCTATAATTCACCCCTCCACTTT; J: TRBJ1-6; size: many; D: NA; V: TRBV28